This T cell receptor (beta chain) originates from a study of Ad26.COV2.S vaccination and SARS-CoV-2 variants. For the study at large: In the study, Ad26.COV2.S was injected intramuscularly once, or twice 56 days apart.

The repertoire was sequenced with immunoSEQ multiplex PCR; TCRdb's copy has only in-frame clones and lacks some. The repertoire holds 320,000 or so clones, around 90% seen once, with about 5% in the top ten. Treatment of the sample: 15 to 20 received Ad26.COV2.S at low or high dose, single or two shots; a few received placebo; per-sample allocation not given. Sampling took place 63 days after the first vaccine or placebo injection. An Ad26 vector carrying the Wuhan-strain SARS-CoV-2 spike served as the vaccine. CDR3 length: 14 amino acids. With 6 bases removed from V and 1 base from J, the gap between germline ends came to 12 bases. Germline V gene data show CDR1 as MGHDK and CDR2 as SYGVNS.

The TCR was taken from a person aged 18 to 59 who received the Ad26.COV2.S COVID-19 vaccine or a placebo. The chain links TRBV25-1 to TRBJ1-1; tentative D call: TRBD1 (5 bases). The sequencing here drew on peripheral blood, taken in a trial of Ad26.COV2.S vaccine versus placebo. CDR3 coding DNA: TGTGCCAGCAGCCACTTGGGGGGGAACACTGAAGCTTTCTTT. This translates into CASSHLGGNTEAFF.